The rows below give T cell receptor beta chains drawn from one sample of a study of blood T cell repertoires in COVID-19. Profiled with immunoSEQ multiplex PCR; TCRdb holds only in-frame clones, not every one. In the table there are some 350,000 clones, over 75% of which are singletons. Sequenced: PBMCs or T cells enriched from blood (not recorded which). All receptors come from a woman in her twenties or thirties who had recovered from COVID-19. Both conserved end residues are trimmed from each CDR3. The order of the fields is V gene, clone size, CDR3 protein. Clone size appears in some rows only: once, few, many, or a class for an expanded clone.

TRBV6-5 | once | ATPQGGGGTEAF
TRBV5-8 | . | ASSRDGTHGYT
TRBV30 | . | AWSPTGGIRETQY
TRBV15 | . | ATSPDPQDSPLH
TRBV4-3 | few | ASSQEAVGGRGHTGELF
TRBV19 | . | ASSIETGGGTEAF
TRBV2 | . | ASRRDRTTNEKLF
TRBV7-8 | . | ASSLRDTWTQPQH
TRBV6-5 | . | ASRGQVSTEAF
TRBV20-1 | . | SASWASGVNEQF
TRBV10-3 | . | AISESGGFRQLNQPQH
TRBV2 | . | ASRGQGYGYT
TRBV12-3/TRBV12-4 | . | ASRSDSNSPLH
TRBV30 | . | AWSFGQGGGYT
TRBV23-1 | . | ASSQSDGRGETQY
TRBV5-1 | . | ASSLDRQDEAF
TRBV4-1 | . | ASSPEATGAFYGYT
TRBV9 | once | ASSEEGSVYNEQF
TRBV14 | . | ASSSRPGLAGLDTQY
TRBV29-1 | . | SAETSGQETQY
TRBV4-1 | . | ASRKVFGTGIHEQY
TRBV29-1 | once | SVDKQGAEAF
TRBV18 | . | ASSPGTGTDTQY
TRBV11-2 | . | AILRGGSSYNEQF
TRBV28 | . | ASSTDPREQF
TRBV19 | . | ASSAPGDSPLH
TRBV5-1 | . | ASSLQGSGETQY
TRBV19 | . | ASSNTGVTEAF
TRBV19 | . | ASSIPGLNYGYT
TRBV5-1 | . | ASSRTSGATQSSYEQY
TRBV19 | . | ASIGRHKQGFNPASLGNTEAF
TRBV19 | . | ASSLYGQETQY
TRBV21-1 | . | ASSSRKENSNQPQH
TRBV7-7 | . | ASSSGVGANEQF
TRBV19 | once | ASSIDLLPRRDRVYEQY
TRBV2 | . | ASNAQGNSYEQY
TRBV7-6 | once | ASSEDRGNEKLF
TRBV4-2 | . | ASSQDQGRSNQPQH
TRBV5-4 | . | ASSLKGEETQY
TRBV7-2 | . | ASSLRWEGTEAF
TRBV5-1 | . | ASSTGLAGGQETQY
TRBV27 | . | ASSLYGPGYGGSSYEQY
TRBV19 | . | ASRAGVAGNSPLH
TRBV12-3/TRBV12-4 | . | ASSRGFGYGYT